This entry features one T cell receptor (beta chain) sequence. CDR1 and CDR2 from the germline V gene are LNHDA and SQIVND (reference sequence). The ends were cut back, 3 bases at V and 0 bases at J, with 2 bases in the middle. The CDR3 totals 13 residues. The sample comes from a study of blood T cell repertoires in COVID-19. For the study at large: Sites in the United States, Italy and Spain provided acute and convalescent COVID-19 samples. T cells, B-cell-depleted T cells, or PBMCs provided the cDNA or gDNA that served as material.

Profiling relied on immunoSEQ multiplex PCR, and the TCRdb table lists in-frame clones only, not all of them. The table shows 150,000 or so clones, with approximately 80% occurring only once. Participants were aged roughly 18 to 90 years, lived in under 25 US areas, and enrolled virtually. Cohort placement rested on clinical history that participants reported themselves. The receptor was derived from a man between 70 and 80 years old who had been exposed to COVID-19. V usage is TRBV19 and J usage is TRBJ2-2, with D uncertain. Sequenced material: PBMCs or T cells enriched from blood (not recorded which). Written as DNA, the CDR3 is TGTGCCAGTAGTATTACGAACACCGGGGAGCTGTTTTTT. Protein product: CASSITNTGELFF.